What follows are 5 T cell receptor beta chains derived from one specimen sequenced in a study of OX40 agonist ivuxolimab in advanced cancers. Profiling relied on immunoSEQ multiplex PCR, and the TCRdb table lists in-frame clones only, not all of them. The sample contains about 75,000 clones, about 85% of which appear only once. Sequenced here: CD4+ or CD8+ T cells sorted from blood, sampled in a trial of the OX40 agonist ivuxolimab. These receptors originate from an adult with an advanced solid tumor such as melanoma, head and neck, liver or kidney cancer.

The chain carries TRBV5-4 and TRBJ2-1; possibly TRBD1 or TRBD2 for D (5 bases each). V was cut by 3 bases and J by 1 base, with 11 bases left in between. Looked up from germline, CDR1 is SGHNT and CDR2 is YYREEE (reference sequence). The CDR3 covers 15 residues. CDR3 sequence: CASSWDPRSYNEQFF. The DNA for the CDR3 is TGTGCCAGCAGCTGGGACCCGCGATCCTACAATGAGCAGTTCTTC.

The chain combines TRBV5-1 with TRBJ2-7, with D unclear. Germline CDR1 and CDR2: SGHRS and YFSETQ. CDR3 size: 14 residues. Trimming took 1 base from V and 0 from J, leaving 8 bases between them. CDR3 residues: CASSLRTDSYEQYF. The DNA for the CDR3 is TGCGCCAGCAGCTTGAGAACGGACTCCTACGAGCAGTACTTC.

This clone showed up just a few times. The gene calls are TRBV19 and TRBJ1-5; TRBD1 might be the D (6 bases). The CDR3 covers 14 residues. Germline V gene lookup returns CDR1 LNHDA and CDR2 SQIVND (reference sequence). V gave up 3 bases and J gave up 5 bases, with 11 bases separating them. The CDR3 nucleotides are TGTGCCAGTAGTATCCGGGGGCCCGATCAGCCCCAGCATTTT. Its protein is CASSIRGPDQPQHF.

This rearrangement joins TRBV18 to TRBJ1-1, with D perhaps TRBD1 (6 bases). Trimming left V 6 bases short and J 5 bases short, with 16 bases between. CDR3 size: 14 residues. The germline V gene encodes CDR1 KGHSH and CDR2 LQKENI. The CDR3 region is CASSAEGGRTEAFF. CDR3 coding DNA: TGTGCCAGCTCCGCGGAGGGGGGCAGGACTGAAGCTTTCTTT.

V is TRBV5-4 and J is TRBJ1-2; D not resolved. CDR1 SGHNT and CDR2 YYREEE come from the germline V gene (reference sequence). This CDR3 is built from 12 residues. Deletions cut 7 bases from V and 10 bases from J, with 17 bases between. CDR3 DNA: TGTGCCAGCGCTCCCAGTCGGTGGAACTACACCTTC. Its protein is CASAPSRWNYTF.